A selection of T cell receptor beta chains follows, all from one sample in a study of human T cells and chemical hapten exposure. MiXCR was run by TCRdb on the RACE reads, yielding one entry per CDR3 protein. This sample carries around 120,000 distinct CDR3 sequences, 13% of them seen once, and the ten largest clones take 2.5% to 3.5%. Sequenced here: whole blood, sampled in connection with sensitization to the hapten diphenylcyclopropenone (DPC). These receptors all stem from a woman aged 18-29 years with alopecia areata. Some clones in this sample may be carry-over from other donors' samples. Both conserved end residues are part of each CDR3. The order of the fields is D gene, V gene, J gene, clone size, CDR3 protein, CDR3 DNA. A D gene is named only where the DNA matches it firmly. Size tells how often a clone was seen (once, few, many) or the class of an expanded clone, and some rows leave it out.

TRBD1,TRBV5-5,TRBJ1-1,-,CASSTERTGTEAFF,TGTGCCAGCAGCACTGAAAGGACAGGGACTGAAGCTTTCTTT
-,TRBV7-4,TRBJ1-1,many,CASSLDVFGQGNTEAFF,TGTGCCAGCAGCTTAGACGTTTTCGGTCAGGGGAACACTGAAGCTTTCTTT
-,TRBV4-3,TRBJ1-2,many,CASSQDGRANYGYTF,TGCGCCAGCAGCCAAGACGGCAGAGCTAACTATGGCTACACCTTC
TRBD2,TRBV4-1,TRBJ2-5,few,CASSQARGGSGGSATQYF,TGCGCCAGCAGCCAAGCCCGAGGGGGGAGCGGGGGCTCGGCGACCCAGTACTTC
-,TRBV12-3/TRBV12-4,TRBJ2-3,-,CASSLWGDTQYF,TGTGCCAGCAGTTTGTGGGGAGATACGCAGTATTTT
-,TRBV5-1,TRBJ1-2,-,CASSLNPGSYGYTF,TGCGCCAGCAGTCTAAATCCGGGTTCCTATGGCTACACCTTC
TRBD2,TRBV7-6,TRBJ2-5,-,CASSFLTSEETQYF,TGTGCCAGCAGCTTCTTGACTAGCGAAGAGACCCAGTACTTC
-,TRBV9,TRBJ2-7,-,CASSVGGGKAYEQYF,TGTGCCAGCAGCGTAGGTGGTGGGAAGGCCTACGAGCAGTACTTC
-,TRBV10-3,TRBJ2-3,-,CATRTPEEDTQYF,TGTGCCACCCGGACCCCGGAGGAGGATACGCAGTATTTT
TRBD2,TRBV20-1,TRBJ2-7,once,CSAREPGLAGYEQYF,TGCAGTGCTAGAGAGCCGGGACTAGCGGGCTACGAGCAGTACTTC
-,TRBV6-6,TRBJ1-2,-,CASSYSVGYTF,TGTGCCAGCAGTTACTCCGTTGGCTACACCTTC
TRBD2,TRBV27,TRBJ2-3,few,CASKGLAVTDTQYF,TGTGCCAGCAAGGGGCTAGCGGTCACAGATACGCAGTATTTT
-,TRBV10-3,TRBJ2-5,-,CAISQDQETQYF,TGTGCCATCAGCCAGGACCAAGAGACCCAGTACTTC
-,TRBV6-2/TRBV6-3,TRBJ2-3,few,CATLRDPMGRDTQYF,TGTGCCACCCTGCGAGATCCGATGGGCCGAGATACGCAGTATTTT
-,TRBV28,TRBJ1-2,many,CASRPFTGNYGYTF,TGTGCCAGCAGACCTTTCACAGGGAACTATGGCTACACCTTC
-,TRBV18,TRBJ2-7,-,CASSPSPIAYEQYF,TGTGCCAGCTCACCGTCCCCTATCGCATACGAGCAGTACTTC
TRBD1,TRBV19,TRBJ2-7,-,CASSPRGTGSDEQYF,TGTGCCAGTAGTCCGCGGGGGACAGGGAGCGACGAGCAGTACTTC
TRBD1,TRBV6-5,TRBJ2-7,-,CASSLFRATGAGYEQYF,TGTGCCAGCAGTCTATTCCGGGCCACAGGGGCGGGCTACGAGCAGTACTTC
-,TRBV12-3/TRBV12-4,TRBJ2-5,few,CASSLLGRTFETQYF,TGTGCCAGCAGTTTATTGGGACGGACCTTTGAGACCCAGTACTTC
TRBD1,TRBV6-6,TRBJ2-7,-,CASSYDLDRSYEQYF,TGTGCCAGCAGTTACGATTTGGACAGGTCCTACGAGCAGTACTTC
-,TRBV12-3/TRBV12-4,TRBJ2-1,-,CASSLAQGLGNEQFF,TGTGCCAGCAGTTTGGCACAGGGACTGGGGAATGAGCAGTTCTTC
TRBD1,TRBV7-9,TRBJ2-2,-,CASSHGQGVVTGELFF,TGTGCCAGCAGCCACGGACAGGGAGTGGTCACCGGGGAGCTGTTTTTT
TRBD2,TRBV12-3/TRBV12-4,TRBJ2-7,many,CASSPTLGLAGSSYEQYF,TGTGCCAGCAGCCCGACTCTCGGACTAGCGGGGAGCTCCTACGAGCAGTACTTC